The clone carrying this T cell receptor beta chain is labeled medium-sized. The record originates from a study of spatial heterogeneity in lung cancer. At the level of the study: TCR and UMI combinations that were unique each appeared, on average, more than ten times in raw reads.

The time point was: sample taken at primary tumor resection. A total of approximately 77 untreated early-stage non-small cell lung cancer patients served as donors. The sequenced material consisted of unsorted whole RNA from tumor, nontumor lung or frozen PBMC. A unique molecular identifier was carried by every single TCR cDNA molecule. Using its own MiXCR run on the 5' RACE reads, TCRdb lists one record per CDR3 protein. The sample includes about 870 distinct CDR3 sequences, approximately 35% seen only once; the top ten take around 13%. V shed 3 bases and J shed 2 bases, with 20 bases lying between them. Germline V lookup: CDR1 SQVTM, CDR2 ANQGSEA. The CDR3 length is 16 residues.

The gene calls are TRBV29-1 and TRBJ2-7, with a possible D match to TRBD1 (6 bases). The source material was normal lung tissue next to the tumor, sampled at surgery. The TCR sequence derives from a male donor with early-stage non-small cell lung cancer. The CDR3 coding sequence is TGCAGCGTTGATGGTTTCCCGGGACAATCAACCTACGAGCAGTACTTC. Translated: CSVDGFPGQSTYEQYF.